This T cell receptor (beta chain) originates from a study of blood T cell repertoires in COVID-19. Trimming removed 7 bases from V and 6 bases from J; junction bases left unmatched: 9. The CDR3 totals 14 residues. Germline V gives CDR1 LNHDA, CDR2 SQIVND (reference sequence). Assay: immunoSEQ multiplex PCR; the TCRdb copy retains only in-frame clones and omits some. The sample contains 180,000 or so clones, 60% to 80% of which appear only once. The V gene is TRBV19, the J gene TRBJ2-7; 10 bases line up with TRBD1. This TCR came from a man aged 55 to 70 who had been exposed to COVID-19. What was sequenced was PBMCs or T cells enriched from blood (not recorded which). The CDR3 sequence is CASTQGQGFGEQYF. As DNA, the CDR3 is TGTGCCAGTACCCAGGGACAGGGGTTTGGCGAGCAGTACTTC. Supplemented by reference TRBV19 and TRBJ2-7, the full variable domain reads DGGITQSPKYLFRKEGQNVTLSCEQNLNHDAMYWYRQDPGQGLRLIYYSQIVNDFQKGDIAEGYSVSREKKESFPLTVTSAQKNPTAFYLCASTQGQGFGEQYFGPGTRLTVT.